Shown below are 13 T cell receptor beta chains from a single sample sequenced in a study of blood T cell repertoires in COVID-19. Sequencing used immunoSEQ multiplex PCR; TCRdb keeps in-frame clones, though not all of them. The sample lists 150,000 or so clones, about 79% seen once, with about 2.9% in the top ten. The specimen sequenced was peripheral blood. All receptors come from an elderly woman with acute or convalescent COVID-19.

For the CDR3, the DNA is TGTGCCATCGGGACTAGCGGGGGCGAGCAGTACTTC. Its protein is CAIGTSGGEQYF. The chain uses TRBV10-3 and TRBJ2-7, with 14 positions matching TRBD2. After removal of 8 bases from V and 6 bases from J, the junction contained 0 bases not matched to a gene. The germline V gene has CDR1 ENHRY and CDR2 SYGVKD. This CDR3 contains 12 residues.

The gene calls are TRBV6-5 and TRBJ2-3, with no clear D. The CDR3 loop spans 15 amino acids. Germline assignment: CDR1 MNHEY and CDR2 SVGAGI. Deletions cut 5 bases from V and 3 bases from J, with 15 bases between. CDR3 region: CASSPTIGGTDTQYF. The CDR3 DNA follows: TGTGCCAGCAGTCCAACTATAGGTGGGACAGATACGCAGTATTTT.

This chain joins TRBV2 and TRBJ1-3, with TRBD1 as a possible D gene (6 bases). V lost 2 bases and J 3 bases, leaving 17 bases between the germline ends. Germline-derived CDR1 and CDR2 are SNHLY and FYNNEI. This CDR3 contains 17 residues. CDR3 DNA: TGTGCCAGCAGTGAAAGGGGGAGGGTAGGGGTTGGAAACACCATATATTTT. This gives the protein CASSERGRVGVGNTIYF.

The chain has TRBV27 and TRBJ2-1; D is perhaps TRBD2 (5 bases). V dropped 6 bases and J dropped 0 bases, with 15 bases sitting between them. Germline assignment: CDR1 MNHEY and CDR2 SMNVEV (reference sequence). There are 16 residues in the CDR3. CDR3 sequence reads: CASSPTRTLSYNEQFF. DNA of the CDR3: TGTGCCAGCAGCCCAACCAGGACTCTCTCCTACAATGAGCAGTTCTTC.

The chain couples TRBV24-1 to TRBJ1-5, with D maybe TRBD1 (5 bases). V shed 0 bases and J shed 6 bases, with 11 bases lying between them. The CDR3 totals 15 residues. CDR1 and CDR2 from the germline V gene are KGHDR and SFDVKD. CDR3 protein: CATSDLKGAGQPQHF. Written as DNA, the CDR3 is TGTGCCACCAGTGATTTGAAAGGGGCAGGTCAGCCCCAGCATTTT.

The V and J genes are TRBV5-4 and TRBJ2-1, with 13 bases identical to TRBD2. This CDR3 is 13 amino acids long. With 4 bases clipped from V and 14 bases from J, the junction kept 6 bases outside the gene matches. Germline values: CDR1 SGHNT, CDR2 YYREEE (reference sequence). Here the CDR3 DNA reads TGTGCCAGCAGCATCCCGGGACTAGCGGGGAAGTTCTTC. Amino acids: CASSIPGLAGKFF. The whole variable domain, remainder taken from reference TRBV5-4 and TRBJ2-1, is ETGVTQSPTHLIKTRGQQVTLRCSSQSGHNTVSWYQQALGQGPQFIFQYYREEENGRGNFPPRFSGLQFPNYSSELNVNALELDDSALYLCASSIPGLAGKFFGPGTRLTVL.

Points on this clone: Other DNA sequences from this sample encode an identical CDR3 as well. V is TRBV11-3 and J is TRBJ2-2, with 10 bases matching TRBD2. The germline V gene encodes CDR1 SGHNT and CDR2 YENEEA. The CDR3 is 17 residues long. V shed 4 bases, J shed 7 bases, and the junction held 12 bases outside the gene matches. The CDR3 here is CASSSSAGGPKVGELFF. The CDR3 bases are TGTGCCAGCAGCTCATCAGCGGGGGGGCCAAAGGTCGGGGAGCTGTTTTTT. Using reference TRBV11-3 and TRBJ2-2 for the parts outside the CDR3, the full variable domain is EAGVVQSPRYKIIEKKQPVAFWCNPISGHNTLYWYLQNLGQGPELLIRYENEEAVDDSQLPKDRFSAERLKGVDSTLKIQPAELGDSAVYLCASSSSAGGPKVGELFFGEGSRLTVL.

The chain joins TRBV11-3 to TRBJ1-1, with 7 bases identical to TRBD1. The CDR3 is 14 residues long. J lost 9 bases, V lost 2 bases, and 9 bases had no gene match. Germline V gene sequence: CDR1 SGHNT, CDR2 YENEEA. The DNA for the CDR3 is TGTGCCAGCAGCTTAAAATCCGACAGGGAAAAAGCTTTCTTT. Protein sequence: CASSLKSDREKAFF.

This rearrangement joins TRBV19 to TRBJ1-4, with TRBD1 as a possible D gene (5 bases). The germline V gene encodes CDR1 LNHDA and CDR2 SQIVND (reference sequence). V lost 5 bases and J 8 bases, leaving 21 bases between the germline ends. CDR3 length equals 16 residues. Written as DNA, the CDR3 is TGTGCCAGTAGTCGCAAACCCGGGCCCTCAGGGGAAAAACTGTTTTTT. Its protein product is CASSRKPGPSGEKLFF. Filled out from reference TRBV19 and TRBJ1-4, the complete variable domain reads DGGITQSPKYLFRKEGQNVTLSCEQNLNHDAMYWYRQDPGQGLRLIYYSQIVNDFQKGDIAEGYSVSREKKESFPLTVTSAQKNPTAFYLCASSRKPGPSGEKLFFGSGTQLSVL.

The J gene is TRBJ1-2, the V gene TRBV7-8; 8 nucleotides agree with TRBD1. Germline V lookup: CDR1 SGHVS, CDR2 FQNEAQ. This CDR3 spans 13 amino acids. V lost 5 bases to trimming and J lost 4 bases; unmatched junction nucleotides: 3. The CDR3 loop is CASSKDRVYGYTF. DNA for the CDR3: TGTGCCAGCAGCAAGGACAGGGTCTATGGCTACACCTTC.

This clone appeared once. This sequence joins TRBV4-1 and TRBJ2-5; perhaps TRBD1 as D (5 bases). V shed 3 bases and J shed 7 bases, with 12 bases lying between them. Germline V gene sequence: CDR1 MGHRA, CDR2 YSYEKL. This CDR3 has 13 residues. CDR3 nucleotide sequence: TGCGCCAGCAGCCAGAGAATAGGGGTGACCCAGTACTTC. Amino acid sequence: CASSQRIGVTQYF.

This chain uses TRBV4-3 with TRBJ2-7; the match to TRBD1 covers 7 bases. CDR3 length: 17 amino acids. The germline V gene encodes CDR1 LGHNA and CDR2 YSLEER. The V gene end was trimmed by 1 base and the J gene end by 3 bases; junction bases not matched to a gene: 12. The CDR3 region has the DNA TGCGCCAGCAGCCAAGCGCTATTAGGGGGCCGGGGCTACGAGCAGTACTTC. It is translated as CASSQALLGGRGYEQYF.

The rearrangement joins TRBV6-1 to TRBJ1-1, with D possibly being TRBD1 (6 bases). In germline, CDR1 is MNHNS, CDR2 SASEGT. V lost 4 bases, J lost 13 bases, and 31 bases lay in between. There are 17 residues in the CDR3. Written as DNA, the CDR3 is TGTGCCAGCAGTGCTTCCCCAGGACAGCGAGCCCCGAGTGGGGTTTTCTTT. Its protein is CASSASPGQRAPSGVFF.